These 26 T cell receptor beta chains were all obtained from the same sample, sequenced in a study of Ad26.COV2.S vaccination and SARS-CoV-2 variants. Generated by immunoSEQ multiplex PCR, the TCRdb table keeps only in-frame clones and is missing some. The sample records about 400,000 clones, over 75% being singletons. The treatment is: roughly 19 received Ad26.COV2.S at low or high dose, single or two shots; about 5 received placebo; per-sample allocation not given. The samples date from day 63 after the first vaccine or placebo injection. This specimen was peripheral blood, taken in a trial of Ad26.COV2.S vaccine versus placebo. The source of these receptors is a person aged 18-60 years who received the Ad26.COV2.S COVID-19 vaccine or a placebo.

This clone was seen a handful of times. The chain joins TRBV12-3 or TRBV12-4 to TRBJ1-1; D is uncertain. CDR3 length: 11 amino acids. The germline V and J ends were trimmed by 4 bases and 3 bases, with 3 bases remaining between them. CDR3 nucleotide sequence: TGTGCCAGCAGTTATGACACTGAAGCTTTCTTT. Its translation: CASSYDTEAFF.

CDR3 in DNA: TGTGCCAGCAGCTTGGAAGCGGAGGGGCTCGGCTATGGCTACACCTTC. Amino acid sequence: CASSLEAEGLGYGYTF. V usage is TRBV5-6 and J usage is TRBJ1-2; D might be TRBD1 (5 bases). Germline-derived CDR1 and CDR2 are SGHDT and YYEEEE. V was clipped by 0 bases and J by 4 bases, with 16 bases between them. CDR3 length equals 16 residues.

This clone has a handful of counts. The rearrangement links TRBV6-5 to TRBJ1-5; 7 bases are a match to TRBD1. The length of the CDR3 is 16 residues. The V gene end was trimmed by 2 bases and the J gene end by 0 bases; junction bases not matched to a gene: 4. Per germline, CDR1 MNHEY and CDR2 SVGAGI. CDR3 amino acids: CASSYRGQYSNQPQHF. CDR3 nucleotide sequence: TGTGCCAGCAGTTACCGGGGACAGTATAGCAATCAGCCCCAGCATTTT.

The chain couples TRBV6-1 to TRBJ2-5, with D tentatively TRBD1 (5 bases). This CDR3 contains 15 residues. CDR1 MNHNS and CDR2 SASEGT come from the germline V gene. V was trimmed by 1 base and J by 3 bases, leaving 12 bases between them. CDR3 sequence: CASSEGQGHEETQYF. CDR3 DNA: TGTGCCAGCAGTGAAGGGCAGGGCCACGAAGAGACCCAGTACTTC.

This chain connects TRBV9 to TRBJ2-3; D uncertain. The germline V gene has CDR1 SGDLS and CDR2 YYNGEE. This CDR3 contains 16 residues. With 0 bases removed from V and 4 bases from J, the gap between germline ends came to 15 bases. As DNA, the CDR3 is TGTGCCAGCAGCGTAGCTGCTTCAGCCGGACCAGATACGCAGTATTTT. This codes for CASSVAASAGPDTQYF.

The chain has TRBV6-1 and TRBJ2-7; tentative D call: TRBD2 (5 bases). Germline V gene lookup returns CDR1 MNHNS and CDR2 SASEGT. The CDR3 runs to 14 residues. The ends were cut back, 1 base at V and 6 bases at J, with 13 bases in the middle. In DNA form, the CDR3 reads TGTGCCAGCAGTGAAGGGTGGGGTGGAGGCGAGCAGTACTTC. Its protein product is CASSEGWGGGEQYF.

The chain uses TRBV6-5 and TRBJ2-7; D call uncertain. Germline loops: CDR1 MNHEY, CDR2 SVGAGI. CDR3 length: 14 residues. Between the trimmed V and J ends, which lost 2 bases and 4 bases, there was a span of 12 bases. CDR3 coding DNA: TGTGCCAGCAGTTACGGGAAAGCCACTTACGAGCAGTACTTC. Protein sequence: CASSYGKATYEQYF.

The chain uses TRBV10-3 and TRBJ1-1; maybe TRBD1 (6 bases). V lost 2 bases, J lost 6 bases, and 19 bases lay in between. This CDR3 spans 16 amino acids. CDR1 ENHRY and CDR2 SYGVKD come from the germline V gene. The CDR3 here is CAISELWVGARAEAFF. The CDR3 DNA follows: TGTGCCATCAGTGAGCTATGGGTGGGGGCGAGGGCTGAAGCTTTCTTT.

The rearrangement joins TRBV11-3 to TRBJ2-3; TRBD2 matches at 7 bases. CDR1 and CDR2 from the germline V gene are SGHNT and YENEEA. V was clipped by 1 base and J by 4 bases; unmatched bases: 5. This CDR3 comprises 15 residues. This CDR3 is CASSLVAGASDTQYF. As DNA, the CDR3 is TGTGCCAGCAGCTTAGTTGCGGGAGCCTCAGATACGCAGTATTTT. Full variable domain (missing parts from reference TRBV11-3 and TRBJ2-3): EAGVVQSPRYKIIEKKQPVAFWCNPISGHNTLYWYLQNLGQGPELLIRYENEEAVDDSQLPKDRFSAERLKGVDSTLKIQPAELGDSAVYLCASSLVAGASDTQYFGPGTRLTVL.

This clone has more than one count but fewer than ten. The chain uses TRBV6-5 and TRBJ1-1; D is undetermined. V lost 2 bases and J 1 base, leaving 5 bases between the germline ends. The CDR3 loop spans 13 amino acids. CDR1 and CDR2 from the germline V gene are MNHEY and SVGAGI. DNA for the CDR3: TGTGCCAGCAGTTACAATGCGAACACTGAAGCTTTCTTT. Protein product: CASSYNANTEAFF.

This clone has just one count. The same CDR3 also results from other DNA sequences found in this sample. The rearrangement links TRBV20-1 to TRBJ2-5; D not resolved. Trimming took off 2 bases at V and 2 bases at J, with 0 bases between the two ends. Per germline, CDR1 DFQATT and CDR2 SNEGSKA (reference sequence). CDR3 length: 10 residues. Written as DNA, the CDR3 is TGCAGTGCTAGACAAGAGACCCAGTACTTC. Residues: CSARQETQYF.

The V gene is TRBV7-2, the J gene TRBJ1-6, with 7 bases matching TRBD1. J lost 6 bases, V lost 5 bases, and 10 bases had no gene match. Germline V CDR1 and CDR2: SGHTA, FQGNSA. There are 16 residues in the CDR3. CDR3 protein: CASSLRDSGGNSPLHF. The CDR3 nucleotides read TGTGCCAGCAGCCTCCGGGACAGTGGAGGTAATTCACCCCTCCACTTT.

The CDR3 DNA sequence: TGTGCCAGCAGGGACGGGACTAGCGCCCACGAGCAGTACTTC. It is translated as CASRDGTSAHEQYF. J is TRBJ2-7 and V is TRBV3-1 (or the pseudogene TRBV3-2); 10 bases agree with TRBD2. V lost 6 bases to trimming and J lost 5 bases; unmatched junction nucleotides: 7. The CDR3 is made up of 14 amino acids. Germline CDR1 and CDR2: LGHDT and YNNKEL (reference sequence).

The chain employs TRBV30 and TRBJ2-6; D possibly corresponds to TRBD1 (6 bases). Germline lookup yields CDR1 GTSNPN and CDR2 SVGIG (reference sequence). Trimming shortened V by 3 bases and J by 0 bases, and 12 bases separated the two germline ends. The CDR3 loop spans 16 amino acids. The CDR3 loop is CAWSPTGTSGANVLTF. CDR3 coding DNA: TGTGCCTGGAGCCCGACAGGTACCTCTGGGGCCAACGTCCTGACTTTC.

This clone was picked up one time. V is TRBV6-6 and J is TRBJ2-5, with 10 bases matching TRBD2. CDR1 and CDR2 from the germline V gene are MNHNY and SVGAGI (reference sequence). Trimming at V came to 6 bases and at J to 1 base, leaving 5 bases not matched to a gene. The CDR3 loop spans 15 amino acids. The CDR3 nucleotides read TGTGCCAGCAGCCGGACTAGCGGAGGCCAAGAGACCCAGTACTTC. Its translation is CASSRTSGGQETQYF.

The CDR3 nucleotides read TGTGCCAGCAGTTTAGAGGACTCGGCCCATGAGCAGTTCTTC. Translating it yields CASSLEDSAHEQFF. This sequence joins TRBV28 and TRBJ2-1, with D perhaps TRBD2 (5 bases). The CDR3 runs to 14 residues. Trimming took 2 bases from V and 8 from J, leaving 13 bases between them. Per the germline V gene, CDR1 is MDHEN and CDR2 is SYDVKM.

This chain connects TRBV9 to TRBJ2-3, with D possibly matching TRBD2 (5 bases). Germline V lookup: CDR1 SGDLS, CDR2 YYNGEE. V lost 4 bases and J lost 4, with 13 bases in between. There are 14 residues in the CDR3. CDR3: CASSPSGGSDTQYF. The CDR3 coding sequence is TGTGCCAGCAGCCCCAGCGGTGGTTCAGATACGCAGTATTTT.

J is TRBJ2-4 and V is TRBV30; D might be TRBD1 or TRBD2, each matching 5 bases. V was cut by 3 bases and J by 8 bases, with 14 bases left in between. The CDR3 is made up of 13 amino acids. Germline lookup yields CDR1 GTSNPN and CDR2 SVGIG (reference sequence). The CDR3 DNA sequence: TGTGCCTGGAGCGGTTGGGACGGGGACATTCAGTACTTC. Amino acids: CAWSGWDGDIQYF.

The chain employs TRBV5-1 and TRBJ2-2; possible D gene TRBD1, 5 bases. Trimming left V 0 bases short and J 5 bases short, with 8 bases between. Germline CDR1 SGHRS, CDR2 YFSETQ. This CDR3 is built from 14 residues. The CDR3: CASSLGQLTGELFF. The CDR3 DNA sequence: TGCGCCAGCAGCTTGGGACAGCTGACCGGGGAGCTGTTTTTT.

This clone was observed once. The chain carries TRBV28 and TRBJ2-7, with D perhaps TRBD1 or TRBD2 (5 bases each). Germline V lookup: CDR1 MDHEN, CDR2 SYDVKM. The CDR3 runs 15 residues. Trimming removed 5 bases at V and 4 bases at J, with 18 bases between. CDR3 region: CASSLRGGRGYEQYF. The DNA for the CDR3 is TGTGCCAGCAGTCTCCGGGGCGGGCGCGGGTACGAGCAGTACTTC.

This chain uses TRBV11-2 with TRBJ2-3; 12 bases align to TRBD2. The V and J ends lost 5 bases and 2 bases, in that order; junction bases with no gene match: 5. This CDR3 spans 16 amino acids. Germline assignment: CDR1 SGHAT and CDR2 FQNNGV. CDR3 nucleotide sequence: TGTGCCAGCAGCCAACGGACTAGCGGGACCACAGATACGCAGTATTTT. It codes for CASSQRTSGTTDTQYF.

In this sample, this clone turned up once. This chain uses TRBV28 with TRBJ2-1; D is unresolved. The CDR3 has 11 amino acids. V dropped 5 bases and J dropped 8 bases, with 7 bases sitting between them. Germline lookup yields CDR1 MDHEN and CDR2 SYDVKM. CDR3 sequence: CASSLRHEQFF. Written as DNA, the CDR3 is TGTGCCAGCAGTCTGCGGCATGAGCAGTTCTTC. The full variable domain, in which reference TRBV28 and TRBJ2-1 provide the parts outside the CDR3, is DVKVTQSSRYLVKRTGEKVFLECVQDMDHENMFWYRQDPGLGLRLIYFSYDVKMKEKGDIPEGYSVSREKKERFSLILESASTNQTSMYLCASSLRHEQFFGPGTRLTVL.

The gene calls are TRBV5-8 and TRBJ2-6; TRBD2 might be the D (6 bases). The germline gives CDR1 SGHTS, CDR2 YDEGEE. The CDR3 loop spans 18 amino acids. V lost 0 bases, J lost 0 bases, and 13 bases lay in between. The chain's CDR3 is CASSLEGTYSSGANVLTF. The CDR3 DNA reads TGTGCCAGCAGCTTGGAGGGGACTTACAGCTCTGGGGCCAACGTCCTGACTTTC.

The V and J genes are TRBV5-4 and TRBJ2-2, with D maybe TRBD2 (6 bases). CDR1 SGHNT and CDR2 YYREEE come from the germline V gene (reference sequence). The V end was cut by 3 bases, the J end by 5 bases, with 8 bases between. CDR3 length equals 13 residues. CDR3 in amino acids: CASSWDSTGELFF. The CDR3 DNA follows: TGTGCCAGCAGCTGGGACTCTACCGGGGAGCTGTTTTTT.

The rearrangement links TRBV7-9 to TRBJ1-1, with unresolved D. V gave up 2 bases and J gave up 3 bases, with 7 bases separating them. The CDR3 runs to 13 residues. Germline CDR1 and CDR2: SEHNR and FQNEAQ (reference sequence). The CDR3 sequence: CASSLPADTEAFF. The DNA for the CDR3 is TGTGCCAGCAGCTTACCGGCAGACACTGAAGCTTTCTTT.

V and J are TRBV30 and TRBJ1-1; no firm D call. The V gene's germline CDR1 is GTSNPN and CDR2 SVGIG (reference sequence). The CDR3 is made up of 14 amino acids. V lost 0 bases, J lost 4 bases, and 12 bases lay in between. The DNA for the CDR3 is TGTGCCTGGAGTGTTGACCGACGGGGCACTGAAGCTTTCTTT. Its translation is CAWSVDRRGTEAFF.